This is a list of T cell receptor beta chains from one sample in a study of neurological immune-mediated disorders. TCRdb reanalysed the 5' RACE reads using MiXCR and keeps one entry per CDR3 protein. Among roughly 50,000 distinct CDR3 sequences listed, roughly 4.1% were seen once. The sequencing sample was made of PBMCs. Source of these receptors: a woman in her fifties or sixties with multiple sclerosis. Each CDR3 is given with its conserved first and last residue. The D gene is left open where the match is weak. Only some rows state a clone size, as once, few, many or a class for expanded clones.

J gene: TRBJ1-2
V gene: TRBV4-3
D gene: .
clone size: many
CDR3 DNA: TGCGCCAGCAGCCAAGATGTAATGGGAGGGGCAGGTGGAAACTATGGCTACACCTTC
CDR3 protein: CASSQDVMGGAGGNYGYTF

J gene: TRBJ1-1
V gene: TRBV5-1
D gene: TRBD1
clone size: many
CDR3 DNA: TGCGCCAGCAGCTTACAGGGGGCGGTGAACACTGAAGCTTTCTTT
CDR3 protein: CASSLQGAVNTEAFF

J gene: TRBJ2-1
V gene: TRBV28
D gene: .
clone size: many
CDR3 DNA: TGTGCCAGCAGTTTGGGTAGGTCTGAGCAGTTCTTC
CDR3 protein: CASSLGRSEQFF

J gene: TRBJ2-7
V gene: TRBV7-8
D gene: TRBD2
clone size: many
CDR3 DNA: TGTGCCAGCAGCCCTCGGGGGGGGAGGCACGAGCAGTACTTC
CDR3 protein: CASSPRGGRHEQYF

J gene: TRBJ1-1
V gene: TRBV7-9
D gene: TRBD1
clone size: many
CDR3 DNA: TGTGCCAGCAGCCCCCTGGACAGGGGTTCAACTTTCTTT
CDR3 protein: CASSPLDRGSTFF

J gene: TRBJ2-3
V gene: TRBV10-3
D gene: TRBD1
clone size: many
CDR3 DNA: TGTGCCATCAGTGAGTCAGGACAGGGGGCGTTGTATTTT
CDR3 protein: CAISESGQGALYF

J gene: TRBJ1-2
V gene: TRBV20-1
D gene: .
clone size: many
CDR3 DNA: TGCAGTGCCTGGGGGCAAACCAACTATGGCTACACCTTC
CDR3 protein: CSAWGQTNYGYTF

J gene: TRBJ1-2
V gene: TRBV7-2
D gene: TRBD1
clone size: many
CDR3 DNA: TGTGCCAGCAGCTTAGACGGACAGGCTAACTATGGCTACACCTTC
CDR3 protein: CASSLDGQANYGYTF

J gene: TRBJ2-5
V gene: TRBV15
D gene: TRBD1
clone size: many
CDR3 DNA: TGTGCCACCAGCAGGAGCAGGGGGCTGGAGACCCAGTACTTC
CDR3 protein: CATSRSRGLETQYF

J gene: TRBJ2-1
V gene: TRBV11-3
D gene: .
clone size: few
CDR3 DNA: TGTGCCAGCAGCTTCCACAGGAGCTCCTACAATGAGCAGTTCTTC
CDR3 protein: CASSFHRSSYNEQFF

J gene: TRBJ2-5
V gene: TRBV13
D gene: .
clone size: many
CDR3 DNA: TGTGCCAGCAGCCCAGCGGTCCAAGAGACCCAGTACTTC
CDR3 protein: CASSPAVQETQYF

J gene: TRBJ2-1
V gene: TRBV3-1
D gene: .
clone size: few
CDR3 DNA: TGTGCCAGCAGCCTCCTTCCCGGGACTGGTTACAATGAGCAGTTCTTC
CDR3 protein: CASSLLPGTGYNEQFF

J gene: TRBJ1-2
V gene: TRBV4-1
D gene: TRBD1
clone size: few
CDR3 DNA: TGCGCCAGCAGGAAGCCGGGGACAGAATATGGCTACACCTTC
CDR3 protein: CASRKPGTEYGYTF

J gene: TRBJ1-4
V gene: TRBV29-1
D gene: .
clone size: many
CDR3 DNA: TGCAGCGTTGTTGTTACGGGAAATGAAAAACTGTTTTTT
CDR3 protein: CSVVVTGNEKLFF

J gene: TRBJ1-6
V gene: TRBV20-1
D gene: TRBD1
clone size: many
CDR3 DNA: TGCAGTGCTAGTTGGGACAGGGGGCTGTCACCCCTCCACTTT
CDR3 protein: CSASWDRGLSPLHF

J gene: TRBJ2-1
V gene: TRBV6-5
D gene: TRBD2
clone size: .
CDR3 DNA: TGTGCCAGCAGTCCCCCCCGGACTAGCGGGTTCAGCTCCTACAATGAGCAGTTCTTC
CDR3 protein: CASSPPRTSGFSSYNEQFF

J gene: TRBJ1-4
V gene: TRBV20-1
D gene: TRBD1
clone size: few
CDR3 DNA: TGCAGTGCTAGAGTGGGACAGGGACGTGAAAAACTGTTTTTT
CDR3 protein: CSARVGQGREKLFF

J gene: TRBJ2-1
V gene: TRBV5-1
D gene: TRBD2
clone size: many
CDR3 DNA: TGCGCCAGCACGGCGGGAGGGGGCTACAATGAGCAGTTCTTC
CDR3 protein: CASTAGGGYNEQFF

J gene: TRBJ2-3
V gene: TRBV12-3/TRBV12-4
D gene: .
clone size: .
CDR3 DNA: TGTGCCAGCAGTTTATTTGGGGGGAGCACAGATACGCAGTATTTT
CDR3 protein: CASSLFGGSTDTQYF

J gene: TRBJ2-4
V gene: TRBV6-5
D gene: .
clone size: many
CDR3 DNA: TGTGCCAGCAGGGAACTCTCGGACGGCGGAGCCAAAAACATTCAGTACTTC
CDR3 protein: CASRELSDGGAKNIQYF

J gene: TRBJ2-2
V gene: TRBV20-1
D gene: .
clone size: many
CDR3 DNA: TGCAGTGCCAGGGGCCGGAGGAACACCGGGGAGCTGTTTTTT
CDR3 protein: CSARGRRNTGELFF

J gene: TRBJ2-1
V gene: TRBV20-1
D gene: .
clone size: .
CDR3 DNA: TGCAGTGCTAGTGGGGGGGGCCGTGGGAATGAGCAGTTCTTC
CDR3 protein: CSASGGGRGNEQFF

J gene: TRBJ2-6
V gene: TRBV5-1
D gene: .
clone size: many
CDR3 DNA: TGCGCCAGCAGCGCCGTCGCTGGGGCCAACGTCCTGACTTTC
CDR3 protein: CASSAVAGANVLTF

J gene: TRBJ2-1
V gene: TRBV20-1
D gene: TRBD2
clone size: many
CDR3 DNA: TGCAGTGCGACGCTAGCGGGACCTTACAATGAGCAGTTCTTC
CDR3 protein: CSATLAGPYNEQFF

J gene: TRBJ2-2
V gene: TRBV5-1
D gene: TRBD1
clone size: many
CDR3 DNA: TGCGCCAGCCGACAGGGGGCCGCCGGGGAGCTGTTTTTT
CDR3 protein: CASRQGAAGELFF

J gene: TRBJ2-7
V gene: TRBV6-6
D gene: .
clone size: many
CDR3 DNA: TGTGCCAGCAGTTCCAGGACCTACGAGCAGTACTTC
CDR3 protein: CASSSRTYEQYF

J gene: TRBJ1-2
V gene: TRBV20-1
D gene: .
clone size: many
CDR3 DNA: TGCAGTGCTAGATATCGGGACGGCGGCTACACCTTC
CDR3 protein: CSARYRDGGYTF

J gene: TRBJ2-7
V gene: TRBV24-1
D gene: TRBD1
clone size: many
CDR3 DNA: TGTGCCACCGGGACAGTCTACGAGCAGTACTTC
CDR3 protein: CATGTVYEQYF

J gene: TRBJ2-3
V gene: TRBV30
D gene: .
clone size: many
CDR3 DNA: TGTGCCTGGAGCCGGGTCTCAGATACGCAGTATTTT
CDR3 protein: CAWSRVSDTQYF

J gene: TRBJ2-3
V gene: TRBV27
D gene: TRBD2
clone size: .
CDR3 DNA: TGTGCCAGCAGGGGACTAGCGGGTCCCTATGGCACAGATACGCAGTATTTT
CDR3 protein: CASRGLAGPYGTDTQYF

J gene: TRBJ1-6
V gene: TRBV30
D gene: .
clone size: few
CDR3 DNA: TGTGCCTGGAGTGCCGAAGACCGGGAGTCACCCCTCCACTTT
CDR3 protein: CAWSAEDRESPLHF

J gene: TRBJ2-3
V gene: TRBV9
D gene: .
clone size: many
CDR3 DNA: TGTGCCAGCAGCGTAGGTATTACAGATACGCAGTATTTT
CDR3 protein: CASSVGITDTQYF

J gene: TRBJ2-1
V gene: TRBV27
D gene: TRBD2
clone size: .
CDR3 DNA: TGTGCCAGCTCCCGGCTACTAGCGGGAGTGACTGAGCAGTTCTTC
CDR3 protein: CASSRLLAGVTEQFF

J gene: TRBJ2-3
V gene: TRBV11-2
D gene: TRBD2
clone size: many
CDR3 DNA: TGTGCCAGCAGCTTAGCCGGGACTAGCGGAACAGATACGCAGTATTTT
CDR3 protein: CASSLAGTSGTDTQYF

J gene: TRBJ1-1
V gene: TRBV20-1
D gene: TRBD1
clone size: few
CDR3 DNA: TGCAGTGCTTCCAACAGGGGCACTGAAGCTTTCTTT
CDR3 protein: CSASNRGTEAFF

J gene: TRBJ2-3
V gene: TRBV12-3/TRBV12-4
D gene: TRBD2
clone size: .
CDR3 DNA: TGTGCCAGCACCTCGACTAGCGGGGGAGGAGCAGATACGCAGTATTTT
CDR3 protein: CASTSTSGGGADTQYF

J gene: TRBJ2-3
V gene: TRBV7-9
D gene: TRBD1
clone size: many
CDR3 DNA: TGTGCCACCGAGACGGGACAGCTGGGCACAGATACGCAGTATTTT
CDR3 protein: CATETGQLGTDTQYF

J gene: TRBJ2-3
V gene: TRBV3-1
D gene: .
clone size: few
CDR3 DNA: TGTGCCAGCAGCCAAGATCCGGATTGGGCAGATACGCAGTATTTT
CDR3 protein: CASSQDPDWADTQYF

J gene: TRBJ2-7
V gene: TRBV7-8
D gene: .
clone size: .
CDR3 DNA: TGTGCCAGCAGCTTACAGAGCTACGAGCAGTACTTC
CDR3 protein: CASSLQSYEQYF

J gene: TRBJ2-3
V gene: TRBV6-1
D gene: TRBD2
clone size: many
CDR3 DNA: TGTGCCAGCAGTGAAGTGGGAGGGGACACAGATACGCAGTATTTT
CDR3 protein: CASSEVGGDTDTQYF

J gene: TRBJ1-5
V gene: TRBV3-1
D gene: .
clone size: few
CDR3 DNA: TGTGCCAGCAGTGGGGGCGACGCTGAGCCCCAGCATTTT
CDR3 protein: CASSGGDAEPQHF

J gene: TRBJ2-3
V gene: TRBV5-1
D gene: .
clone size: many
CDR3 DNA: TGCGCCAGCAGCTCGGAATTAGATACGCAGTATTTT
CDR3 protein: CASSSELDTQYF

J gene: TRBJ2-3
V gene: TRBV20-1
D gene: .
clone size: few
CDR3 DNA: TGCAGTGCTAGTGTCGGGGTCGGTACAGATACGCAGTATTTT
CDR3 protein: CSASVGVGTDTQYF

J gene: TRBJ2-1
V gene: TRBV20-1
D gene: .
clone size: many
CDR3 DNA: TGCAGTGCTAGCAGGAATGAGCAGTTCTTC
CDR3 protein: CSASRNEQFF

J gene: TRBJ2-5
V gene: TRBV29-1
D gene: TRBD1
clone size: many
CDR3 DNA: TGCAGCGTTACGACAGGGGGAGAGGAGACCCAGTACTTC
CDR3 protein: CSVTTGGEETQYF

J gene: TRBJ2-4
V gene: TRBV28
D gene: .
clone size: many
CDR3 DNA: TGTGCCAGCAGTTTACACGGGGGCGGCGGAACCAAAAACATTCAGTACTTC
CDR3 protein: CASSLHGGGGTKNIQYF